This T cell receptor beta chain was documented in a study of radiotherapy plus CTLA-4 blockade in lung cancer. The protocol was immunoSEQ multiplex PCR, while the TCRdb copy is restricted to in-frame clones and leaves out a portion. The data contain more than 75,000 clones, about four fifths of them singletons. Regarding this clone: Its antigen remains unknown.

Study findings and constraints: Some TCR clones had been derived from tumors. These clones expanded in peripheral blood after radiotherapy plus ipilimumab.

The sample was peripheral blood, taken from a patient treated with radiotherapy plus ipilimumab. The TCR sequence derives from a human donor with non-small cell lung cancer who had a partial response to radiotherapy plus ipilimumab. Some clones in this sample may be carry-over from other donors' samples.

CDR3 residues: CASSPASTGLDTIYF. In DNA form, the CDR3 reads TGTGCCAGCTCACCGGCGTCGACAGGTTTGGACACCATATATTTT. The V and J genes are TRBV18 and TRBJ1-3; maybe TRBD1 (6 bases). The CDR3 is 15 amino acids. Germline CDR1 KGHSH, CDR2 LQKENI. V was clipped by 3 bases and J by 8 bases, with 17 bases between them.